These 28 T cell receptor beta chains were sequenced from one sample in a study of beta chain features in type 1 diabetes. Reverse transcription of all isolated RNA meant that expressed TCRB transcripts were sequenced. Sequenced by immunoSEQ multiplex PCR; TCRdb stores in-frame clones only, minus some. The data hold around 500,000 clones, with about 32% observed a single time. The specimen sequenced was naive CD4+ T cells from blood. Receptors were obtained from a man between 18 and 29 years old in good health.

The sample holds a few counts of this clone. The genes are TRBV5-1 and TRBJ2-1, with 8 nucleotides matching TRBD2. The V gene's germline CDR1 is SGHRS and CDR2 YFSETQ. Trimming removed 4 bases from V and 3 bases from J; junction bases left unmatched: 9. The CDR3 spans 16 residues. The CDR3: CASSVPLAGGYNEQFF. The DNA for the CDR3 is TGCGCCAGCAGCGTCCCCCTGGCGGGAGGCTACAATGAGCAGTTCTTC. Using reference TRBV5-1 and TRBJ2-1 for the parts outside the CDR3, the full variable domain is KAGVTQTPRYLIKTRGQQVTLSCSPISGHRSVSWYQQTPGQGLQFLFEYFSETQRNKGNFPGRFSGRQFSNSRSEMNVSTLELGDSALYLCASSVPLAGGYNEQFFGPGTRLTVL.

This rearrangement joins TRBV7-2 to TRBJ2-7, with 8 bases identical to TRBD2. CDR1 is SGHTA, CDR2 FQGNSA, per germline. V shed 1 base, J shed 0 bases, and the junction held 8 bases outside the gene matches. This CDR3 is built from 17 residues. This chain's CDR3 is CASSLVMSAGGSYEQYF. In nucleotides, the CDR3 is TGTGCCAGCAGCTTAGTGATGTCGGCGGGAGGCTCCTACGAGCAGTACTTC. Looking up the rest from reference TRBV7-2 and TRBJ2-7 gives the full variable domain: GAGVSQSPSNKVTEKGKDVELRCDPISGHTALYWYRQSLGQGLEFLIYFQGNSAPDKSGLPSDRFSAERTGGSVSTLTIQRTQQEDSAVYLCASSLVMSAGGSYEQYFGPGTRLTVT.

This clone has a handful of counts. V usage is TRBV15 and J usage is TRBJ2-2, with D perhaps given as TRBD1 or TRBD2 (5 bases each). The CDR3 spans 16 residues. Germline CDR1 reads LNHNV; CDR2 reads YYDKDF (reference sequence). The V end lost 5 bases, the J end lost 3 bases, and 16 bases lay between the germline ends. Here the CDR3 DNA reads TGTGCCACCAGCTCCCGTGGGGGTTCCTACACCGGGGAGCTGTTTTTT. Its protein is CATSSRGGSYTGELFF.

This clone was seen a few times. The chain employs TRBV28 and TRBJ2-7, with 7 bases lining up with TRBD2. CDR1 and CDR2 from the germline V gene are MDHEN and SYDVKM. The CDR3 length is 13 residues. Trimming cost V 2 bases and J 8 bases; bases outside gene matches: 6. CDR3 DNA: TGTGCCAGCAGTTTACCTGGGACTAAACAGCAGTACTTC. Its protein is CASSLPGTKQQYF.

This clone occurred a few times. The V gene is TRBV28, the J gene TRBJ2-3, with 9 bases lining up with TRBD1. Germline V lookup: CDR1 MDHEN, CDR2 SYDVKM. Germline trimming cut 6 bases from V and 4 bases from J; bases unmatched to any gene: 11. The CDR3 length is 16 residues. CDR3 region: CASRTQGAQGPDTQYF. For the CDR3, the DNA is TGTGCCAGCAGGACACAGGGGGCGCAAGGTCCAGATACGCAGTATTTT.

The V gene is TRBV19, the J gene TRBJ2-7, with 8 nucleotides matching TRBD1. J was trimmed by 3 bases and V by 3 bases; bases with no gene match: 4. The length of the CDR3 is 14 residues. Germline CDR1 LNHDA, CDR2 SQIVND (reference sequence). The CDR3 DNA sequence: TGTGCCAGTAGTATTCGGACAGGGAACTACGAGCAGTACTTC. Translation gives CASSIRTGNYEQYF.

This chain joins TRBV19 and TRBJ2-3; D is possibly TRBD2 (5 bases). Trimming stripped 3 bases from V and 0 bases from J, with 7 bases between. This CDR3 spans 14 amino acids. Germline CDR1 is LNHDA and CDR2 is SQIVND (reference sequence). CDR3 nucleotide sequence: TGTGCCAGTAGTATCGGACTTAGCACAGATACGCAGTATTTT. Its translation: CASSIGLSTDTQYF.

The chain couples TRBV6-1 to TRBJ1-5, with D hard to call. V shed 6 bases and J shed 11 bases, with 11 bases lying between them. CDR1 is MNHNS and CDR2 is SASEGT in the germline V gene. The CDR3 has 11 residues. CDR3 loop: CASRTHGSQHF. The CDR3 DNA is TGTGCCAGCAGGACGCACGGGTCCCAGCATTTT.

The chain combines TRBV29-1 with TRBJ2-7, with D unresolved. Germline V CDR1 and CDR2: SQVTM, ANQGSEA. The CDR3 consists of 11 residues. Trimming cost V 7 bases and J 2 bases, with 9 bases left between them. The CDR3 loop is CSAVTPYEQYF. The CDR3 DNA reads as TGCAGCGCCGTCACGCCCTACGAGCAGTACTTC.

The chain links TRBV15 to TRBJ2-3; TRBD2 aligns across 8 bases. In germline, CDR1 is LNHNV, CDR2 YYDKDF (reference sequence). Trimming cost V 1 base and J 2 bases; bases outside gene matches: 8. The CDR3 loop spans 17 amino acids. As DNA, the CDR3 is TGTGCCACCAGCAGAGGCCTCACTAGCGGCCCCACAGATACGCAGTATTTT. This encodes CATSRGLTSGPTDTQYF.

This chain joins TRBV2 and TRBJ2-7; D unclear. CDR1 and CDR2 (germline): SNHLY, FYNNEI. Trimming took off 4 bases at V and 1 base at J, with 8 bases between the two ends. This CDR3 comprises 13 residues. The CDR3 protein is CASSGLQSYEQYF. For the CDR3, the DNA is TGTGCCAGCAGTGGATTACAGTCCTACGAGCAGTACTTC.

This sequence joins TRBV7-9 and TRBJ2-1, with 12 nucleotides matching TRBD1. From germline, CDR1 is SEHNR and CDR2 FQNEAQ (reference sequence). The ends lost 3 bases at V and 4 bases at J; junction bases unmatched: 4. The length of the CDR3 is 16 residues. The chain's CDR3 is CASSFRDRGQYNEQFF. In DNA, the CDR3 is TGTGCCAGCAGCTTTCGGGACAGGGGGCAGTACAATGAGCAGTTCTTC.

The chain couples TRBV29-1 to TRBJ1-4; D is perhaps TRBD1 (5 bases). The CDR3 extends over 12 amino acids. Germline loops: CDR1 SQVTM, CDR2 ANQGSEA. The germline V and J ends were trimmed by 6 bases and 5 bases, with 10 bases remaining between them. The CDR3 bases are TGCAGCGTGATGGGGGGAAATGAAAAACTGTTTTTT. It is translated as CSVMGGNEKLFF.

CDR3 in DNA: TGCGCCAGCAGCTTGGTCCAGCCTACAGATACGCAGTATTTT. Amino acid sequence: CASSLVQPTDTQYF. This sequence joins TRBV5-1 and TRBJ2-3; no clear D. The CDR3 sequence is 14 residues long. V shed 0 bases and J shed 3 bases, with 8 bases lying between them. In germline, CDR1 is SGHRS, CDR2 YFSETQ.

This chain links TRBV4-2 with TRBJ2-5; maybe TRBD1 (5 bases). Trimming cost V 2 bases and J 4 bases, with 17 bases left between them. The CDR3 extends over 16 amino acids. CDR1 LGHNA and CDR2 YNFKEQ come from the germline V gene. Written as DNA, the CDR3 is TGTGCCAGCAGCCAATCGTCAGGGTCGTCCGGAGAGACCCAGTACTTC. Amino acids: CASSQSSGSSGETQYF.

The gene calls are TRBV30 and TRBJ1-5, with a weak D call TRBD1 (5 bases). The germline V gene encodes CDR1 GTSNPN and CDR2 SVGIG (reference sequence). V lost 1 base to trimming and J lost 2 bases, with 12 bases between them. The CDR3 has 15 residues. CDR3 DNA sequence: TGTGCCTGGAGTGCGGGAGGGGCTCGCAATCAGCCCCAGCATTTT. This sequence encodes CAWSAGGARNQPQHF.

This sequence joins TRBV30 and TRBJ2-5, with D possibly being TRBD1 (6 bases). The CDR3 is 14 residues long. Between the trimmed V and J ends, which lost 2 bases and 5 bases, there was a span of 15 bases. The V gene's germline CDR1 is GTSNPN and CDR2 SVGIG (reference sequence). CDR3 bases: TGTGCCTGGAGTTCCGGGACATCAGAGGAGACCCAGTACTTC. Translation gives CAWSSGTSEETQYF. Full variable domain (rest looked up from reference TRBV30 and TRBJ2-5): SQTIHQWPATLVQPVGSPLSLECTVEGTSNPNLYWYRQAAGRGLQLLFYSVGIGQISSEVPQNLSASRPQDRQFILSSKKLLLSDSGFYLCAWSSGTSEETQYFGPGTRLLVL.

The chain uses TRBV19 and TRBJ2-7, with TRBD2 matching 7 bases. Germline-derived CDR1 and CDR2 are LNHDA and SQIVND (reference sequence). Unmatched junction bases numbered 11, after V lost 7 bases and J lost 2 bases. The length of the CDR3 is 15 residues. As DNA, the CDR3 is TGTGCCAGTAAGAAGGCAGCGGGATCGGCCTACGAGCAGTACTTC. This codes for CASKKAAGSAYEQYF.

The sample holds a few counts of this clone. The gene calls are TRBV5-6 and TRBJ2-7, with D perhaps assigned TRBD1 or TRBD2 (6 bases each). The CDR3 runs 16 residues. Trimming left V 0 bases short and J 0 bases short, with 13 bases between. From germline, CDR1 is SGHDT and CDR2 YYEEEE. The CDR3 protein is CASSLGVWGASYEQYF. In DNA form, the CDR3 reads TGTGCCAGCAGCTTGGGAGTGTGGGGGGCCTCCTACGAGCAGTACTTC.

The rearrangement uses TRBV30 and TRBJ2-7, with D possibly matching TRBD2 (5 bases). Germline CDR1 reads GTSNPN; CDR2 reads SVGIG (reference sequence). The CDR3 totals 13 residues. Trimming stripped 5 bases from V and 5 bases from J, with 16 bases between. The CDR3 nucleotides are TGTGCCTGGCAGATCTGGACTTCCCACGAGCAGTACTTC. This translates into CAWQIWTSHEQYF.

The table lists this clone with a few counts. V and J are TRBV30 and TRBJ2-7; no clear D. With 2 bases removed from V and 0 bases from J, the gap between germline ends came to 5 bases. The CDR3 loop spans 12 amino acids. Germline-derived CDR1 and CDR2 are GTSNPN and SVGIG (reference sequence). This CDR3 reads CAWSFNSYEQYF. DNA for the CDR3: TGTGCCTGGAGTTTTAACTCCTACGAGCAGTACTTC.

CDR3 in DNA: TGTGCCTGGAGTTTAGGAGGGAGCACAGATACGCAGTATTTT. Protein sequence: CAWSLGGSTDTQYF. This chain links TRBV30 with TRBJ2-3, with D perhaps matching TRBD2 (6 bases). Trimming shortened V by 2 bases and J by 0 bases, and 9 bases separated the two germline ends. The CDR3 totals 14 residues. Germline V lookup: CDR1 GTSNPN, CDR2 SVGIG (reference sequence).

The chain combines TRBV29-1 with TRBJ1-2, with a possible D match to TRBD1 (6 bases). CDR1 SQVTM and CDR2 ANQGSEA come from the germline V gene. The V and J ends lost 5 bases and 4 bases respectively, with 11 bases between them. The CDR3 extends over 12 amino acids. The chain's CDR3 is CSVPTGIYGYTF. The CDR3 bases are TGCAGCGTTCCCACAGGGATCTATGGCTACACCTTC.

In DNA form, the CDR3 reads TGCAGCGTTTGGGGGGCCAACGAGCAGTACTTC. Its translation is CSVWGANEQYF. This rearrangement joins TRBV29-1 to TRBJ2-7; tentatively, D is TRBD1 or TRBD2 (6 bases each). Germline V gene data show CDR1 as SQVTM and CDR2 as ANQGSEA. This CDR3 spans 11 amino acids. Trimming shortened V by 5 bases and J by 5 bases, and 10 bases separated the two germline ends.

The chain carries TRBV30 and TRBJ2-2; 8 bases are a match to TRBD2. Germline CDR1 and CDR2: GTSNPN and SVGIG (reference sequence). Losses at the gene ends were 6 bases for V and 5 bases for J; bases not matched to a gene: 5. CDR3 length equals 13 residues. The CDR3 DNA follows: TGTGCCTGCAGCGGGAGTGGAACCGGGGAGCTGTTTTTT. This encodes CACSGSGTGELFF.

The chain is built from TRBV23-1 and TRBJ1-1, with 7 nucleotides matching TRBD1. TRBV23-1 is flagged as an ORF with uncertain function. CDR3 length: 14 residues. J was trimmed by 0 bases and V by 7 bases; bases with no gene match: 5. The CDR3 nucleotides read TGCGCCAGCAAGACGACAGGGATGAACACTGAAGCTTTCTTT. It is translated as CASKTTGMNTEAFF.

This clone was counted only a few times. The chain carries TRBV7-9 and TRBJ1-2, with TRBD1 as a possible D gene (6 bases). This CDR3 contains 15 residues. The germline V gene has CDR1 SEHNR and CDR2 FQNEAQ (reference sequence). Trimming took 5 bases from V and 8 from J, leaving 21 bases between them. The CDR3 spells CASSGEGDNSGGYTF. In nucleotides, the CDR3 is TGTGCCAGCAGCGGGGAAGGGGACAATTCGGGCGGCTACACCTTC.

In this sample, this clone turned up a few times. The chain recombines TRBV7-9 with TRBJ2-7; weak D call: TRBD2 (7 bases). V lost 1 base and J lost 3, with 19 bases in between. This CDR3 has 17 residues. Germline V gene lookup returns CDR1 SEHNR and CDR2 FQNEAQ (reference sequence). The CDR3 coding sequence is TGTGCCAGCAGCTTAGTAGCCTCCGGGGGGCGGAACTACGAGCAGTACTTC. It encodes CASSLVASGGRNYEQYF. Full variable domain (missing parts from reference TRBV7-9 and TRBJ2-7): DTGVSQNPRHKITKRGQNVTFRCDPISEHNRLYWYRQTLGQGPEFLTYFQNEAQLEKSRLLSDRFSAERPKGSFSTLEIQRTEQGDSAMYLCASSLVASGGRNYEQYFGPGTRLTVT.